One and the same sample provided the 26 T cell receptor beta chains below, sequenced in a study of post-analysis software for immune sequencing data. Whole-study findings and limits: The study found TRBV5-6, TRBV5-1 and TRBV20-1 among a few TRBV segments more frequent in patients than controls.

For these TCRs, the target antigens are not known. Researchers reported that TCR beta cDNA libraries carried unique molecular identifiers. TCRdb re-called the PCR reads with MiXCR, one entry per CDR3 protein. This sample has fewer than 600,000 distinct CDR3 sequences, with roughly 46% found just once. Sample: blood. The receptors originated from a girl under 18 with multiple sclerosis.

The V gene is TRBV5-1, the J gene TRBJ2-7; 8 bases are a match to TRBD2. Unmatched junction bases numbered 4, after V lost 3 bases and J lost 2 bases. Germline CDR1 reads SGHRS; CDR2 reads YFSETQ. CDR3 length: 14 amino acids. CDR3: CASSSLAGTYEQYF. The CDR3 DNA reads TGCGCCAGCAGCTCCTTAGCGGGGACCTACGAGCAGTACTTC.

The CDR3 nucleotides are TGCAGTGCTAGCGGTCGACAGGGGTCAGAGACCCAGTACTTC. The encoded protein is CSASGRQGSETQYF. The rearrangement links TRBV20-1 to TRBJ2-5, with TRBD1 matching 8 bases. Trimming cost V 3 bases and J 4 bases; bases outside gene matches: 7. CDR1 is DFQATT and CDR2 is SNEGSKA in the germline V gene (reference sequence). This CDR3 comprises 14 residues.

This rearrangement joins TRBV20-1 to TRBJ2-1, with 11 bases that match TRBD2. The length of the CDR3 is 14 residues. Germline values: CDR1 DFQATT, CDR2 SNEGSKA (reference sequence). The V and J ends lost 3 bases and 6 bases, in that order; junction bases with no gene match: 4. In nucleotides, the CDR3 is TGCAGTGCTAGTAAGACTAGCGGGACCAATGAGCAGTTCTTC. Amino acid sequence: CSASKTSGTNEQFF.

The chain combines TRBV5-1 with TRBJ2-7, with 7 bases identical to TRBD2. V lost 3 bases, J lost 0 bases, and 6 bases stayed unmatched. This CDR3 is 15 amino acids long. The V gene's germline CDR1 is SGHRS and CDR2 YFSETQ. The CDR3 reads CASSSTSESSYEQYF. Here the CDR3 DNA reads TGCGCCAGCAGCTCAACTAGCGAGAGCTCCTACGAGCAGTACTTC.

V gene TRBV5-6 combines with J gene TRBJ1-5; D not resolved. The V gene lost 0 bases and the J gene lost 3 bases, with 10 bases spanning the gap. Germline V gene data show CDR1 as SGHDT and CDR2 as YYEEEE. CDR3 length: 15 amino acids. CDR3 in DNA: TGTGCCAGCAGCTTGGGGGATGGTGCCAATCAGCCCCAGCATTTT. This codes for CASSLGDGANQPQHF.

V is TRBV28 and J is TRBJ2-1; 9 bases match TRBD2. The germline V gene has CDR1 MDHEN and CDR2 SYDVKM. V trimming: 4 bases; J trimming: 6 bases; junction bases outside the gene matches: 13. The CDR3 is made up of 17 amino acids. The CDR3, as DNA: TGTGCCAGCAGTTGGCAAGCGGGAGGCCAACTGGTCAATGAGCAGTTCTTC. Encoded protein: CASSWQAGGQLVNEQFF.

This chain joins TRBV3-1 and TRBJ1-1, with D perhaps matching TRBD1 (6 bases). The germline V gene has CDR1 LGHDT and CDR2 YNNKEL (reference sequence). Trimming left V 3 bases short and J 3 bases short, with 17 bases between. This CDR3 comprises 16 residues. CDR3 bases: TGTGCCAGCAGCCATGGTGGGGGGACATTACACACTGAAGCTTTCTTT. Protein: CASSHGGGTLHTEAFF. The full variable domain, with the rest looked up from reference TRBV3-1 and TRBJ1-1, is DTAVSQTPKYLVTQMGNDKSIKCEQNLGHDTMYWYKQDSKKFLKIMFSYNNKELIINETVPNRFSPKSPDKAHLNLHINSLELGDSAVYFCASSHGGGTLHTEAFFGQGTRLTVV.

The chain combines TRBV12-3 or TRBV12-4 with TRBJ2-7; tentatively, D is TRBD1 (5 bases). TRBJ2-5 explains the end of the DNA better; the J call may be wrong. The CDR3 has 15 amino acids. CDR3 sequence: CASSPTLGREETQYF. For the CDR3, the DNA is TGTGCCAGCAGCCCAACCCTGGGGCGTGAAGAGACCCAGTACTTC.

The V call is TRBV11-2, the J call TRBJ2-5; 16 nucleotides match TRBD2. The junction had 2 bases not matched to a gene; V was cut back by 3 bases and J by 4 bases. The V gene's germline CDR1 is SGHAT and CDR2 FQNNGV. The CDR3 spans 16 residues. CDR3 loop: CASSFGTSGRGETQYF. CDR3 in DNA: TGTGCCAGCAGCTTTGGGACTAGCGGGAGGGGAGAGACCCAGTACTTC.

The chain recombines TRBV28 with TRBJ2-1; no firm D call. In germline, CDR1 is MDHEN, CDR2 SYDVKM. The CDR3 consists of 12 residues. Trimming pared 2 bases from V and 8 bases from J, leaving 7 bases between. CDR3: CASSLRADEQFF. In nucleotides, the CDR3 is TGTGCCAGCAGTTTACGGGCCGATGAGCAGTTCTTC.

The V call is TRBV15, the J call TRBJ2-7, with 11 bases aligning to TRBD2. Unmatched junction bases numbered 1, after V lost 1 base and J lost 5 bases. There are 14 residues in the CDR3. Germline V gene lookup returns CDR1 LNHNV and CDR2 YYDKDF (reference sequence). Here the CDR3 DNA reads TGTGCCACCAGCAGAGGGACTAGCGGGCACGAGCAGTACTTC. Translation: CATSRGTSGHEQYF.

This clonotype was observed a handful of times. The V gene is TRBV29-1, the J gene TRBJ2-7; 7 nucleotides line up with TRBD2. Germline CDR1 SQVTM, CDR2 ANQGSEA. This CDR3 is 16 amino acids long. V dropped 0 bases and J dropped 0; count of bases not matched to a gene: 8. CDR3 protein: CSVEETWGGSSYEQYF. CDR3 bases: TGCAGCGTTGAAGAAACATGGGGAGGGAGCTCCTACGAGCAGTACTTC.

The V gene is TRBV27, the J gene TRBJ1-2; 10 bases are shared with TRBD1. This CDR3 spans 15 amino acids. Trimming took 8 bases from V and 1 from J; bases not matched to a gene: 7. CDR1 is MNHEY, CDR2 SMNVEV, per germline (reference sequence). CDR3 protein: CASRDRGTNNYGYTF. The CDR3 nucleotides read TGTGCCAGCCGGGACAGGGGTACCAATAACTATGGCTACACCTTC.

This clonotype was found a few times. The rearrangement joins TRBV7-2 to TRBJ1-2; 7 bases align to TRBD1. V lost 4 bases to trimming and J lost 6 bases; unmatched junction nucleotides: 14. Germline CDR1 and CDR2: SGHTA and FQGNSA. The CDR3 is 16 amino acids. CDR3 sequence reads: CASSYRGPGRQDGYTF. As DNA, the CDR3 is TGTGCCAGCAGCTATAGGGGGCCGGGACGGCAGGATGGCTACACCTTC.

This rearrangement joins TRBV20-1 to TRBJ1-5; maybe TRBD1 (5 bases). Germline lookup yields CDR1 DFQATT and CDR2 SNEGSKA (reference sequence). There are 15 residues in the CDR3. The V and J ends lost 2 bases and 2 bases respectively, with 13 bases between them. CDR3 amino acids: CSARIRVSGNQPQHF. In nucleotides, the CDR3 is TGCAGTGCTAGAATCAGGGTTTCAGGCAATCAGCCCCAGCATTTT.

This clonotype was observed a handful of times. This rearrangement joins TRBV9 to TRBJ2-1; 9 bases match TRBD1. The CDR3 spans 16 residues. V shed 3 bases, J shed 3 bases, and the junction held 7 bases outside the gene matches. Per the germline V gene, CDR1 is SGDLS and CDR2 is YYNGEE. In nucleotides, the CDR3 is TGTGCCAGCAGCGCCCTCGGGACAGGGAGCTACAATGAGCAGTTCTTC. Translating it yields CASSALGTGSYNEQFF.

The chain couples TRBV4-3 to TRBJ2-1, with 11 bases matching TRBD1. Trimming removed 0 bases from V and 7 bases from J; junction bases left unmatched: 2. This CDR3 region has 15 residues. Germline-derived CDR1 and CDR2 are LGHNA and YSLEER. The CDR3 loop reads CASSQEDRGRNEQFF. The CDR3 DNA follows: TGCGCCAGCAGCCAAGAGGACAGGGGGCGAAATGAGCAGTTCTTC.

The chain recombines TRBV20-1 with TRBJ1-2; D gene ambiguous. The V end lost 0 bases, the J end lost 2 bases, and 7 bases lay between the germline ends. Germline V gene data show CDR1 as DFQATT and CDR2 as SNEGSKA (reference sequence). CDR3 length: 13 residues. Here the CDR3 reads CSARDETNYGYTF. For the CDR3, the DNA is TGCAGTGCTAGAGATGAGACCAACTATGGCTACACCTTC.

On this clonotype itself: At one end, the junction sequence differs from germline, possibly due to a read error. J is TRBJ2-1 and V is TRBV4-1; tentative D call: TRBD1 (5 bases). The CDR3 totals 16 residues. CDR1 is MGHRA and CDR2 is YSYEKL in the germline V gene. CDR3 residues: CASSQVYAPGFNEQFF. Written as DNA, the CDR3 is TGCGCCAGTAGCCAAGTCTACGCACCAGGGTTCAATGAGCAGTTCTTC.

The CDR3 DNA follows: TGTGCCAGCAGTTACGACGGACAGGGCCGGGCTGAAGCTTTCTTT. Protein product: CASSYDGQGRAEAFF. This rearrangement joins TRBV6-5 to TRBJ1-1, with 8 nucleotides matching TRBD1. V trimming: 2 bases; J trimming: 6 bases; junction bases outside the gene matches: 8. Germline CDR1 MNHEY, CDR2 SVGAGI. This CDR3 has 15 residues.

This clonotype was picked up a small number of times. The rearrangement joins TRBV6-2 or TRBV6-3 to TRBJ2-7, with TRBD2 identical over 13 bases. Germline trimming cut 5 bases from V and 5 bases from J; bases unmatched to any gene: 6. The CDR3 contains 15 residues. Germline CDR1 MNHEY, CDR2 SVGEGT. This chain's CDR3 is CASSPTSGRPNEQYF. The CDR3 DNA reads as TGTGCCAGCAGTCCGACTAGCGGGAGGCCCAACGAGCAGTACTTC.

This clonotype was seen a few times. The chain has TRBV29-1 and TRBJ2-7; possibly TRBD2 for D (6 bases). Per the germline V gene, CDR1 is SQVTM and CDR2 is ANQGSEA. V gave up 5 bases and J gave up 0 bases, with 14 bases separating them. The CDR3 is 14 amino acids. CDR3 DNA: TGCAGCGTTAACCGGGGACTCGGCTCCTACGAGCAGTACTTC. Translated, it gives CSVNRGLGSYEQYF.

The chain uses TRBV10-3 and TRBJ1-5, with TRBD1 identical over 12 bases. CDR1 is ENHRY and CDR2 is SYGVKD in the germline V gene. This CDR3 comprises 16 residues. Germline trimming cut 0 bases from V and 6 bases from J; bases unmatched to any gene: 3. The CDR3 DNA is TGTGCCATCAGTGAGTCGGGGACAGGGGGCATTCAGCCCCAGCATTTT. Translation: CAISESGTGGIQPQHF.

V gene TRBV15 combines with J gene TRBJ1-2; 7 nucleotides align to TRBD1. Germline V gene lookup returns CDR1 LNHNV and CDR2 YYDKDF (reference sequence). The CDR3 contains 14 residues. J was trimmed by 7 bases and V by 3 bases; bases with no gene match: 8. The CDR3 here is CATSRTGILGGYTF. In nucleotides, the CDR3 is TGTGCCACCAGCAGGACAGGGATCTTGGGTGGCTACACCTTC.

The rearrangement uses TRBV12-3 or TRBV12-4 and TRBJ1-5, with TRBD1 identical over 7 bases. The CDR3 sequence is 15 residues long. Germline trimming cut 7 bases from V and 4 bases from J; bases unmatched to any gene: 10. The CDR3 sequence is CASNQGQVSNQPQHF. Written as DNA, the CDR3 is TGTGCCAGCAACCAAGGACAGGTCTCGAATCAGCCCCAGCATTTT.

This clonotype occurred a few times. This chain joins TRBV4-1 and TRBJ2-5; 10 nucleotides agree with TRBD2. V lost 0 bases, J lost 3 bases, and 10 bases stayed unmatched. The germline CDR1 and CDR2 sequences are MGHRA and YSYEKL. This CDR3 spans 18 amino acids. The CDR3 nucleotides are TGCGCCAGCAGCCAAGATTGGGAGCTAGCGGGAGATGAAGAGACCCAGTACTTC. Amino acid sequence: CASSQDWELAGDEETQYF.